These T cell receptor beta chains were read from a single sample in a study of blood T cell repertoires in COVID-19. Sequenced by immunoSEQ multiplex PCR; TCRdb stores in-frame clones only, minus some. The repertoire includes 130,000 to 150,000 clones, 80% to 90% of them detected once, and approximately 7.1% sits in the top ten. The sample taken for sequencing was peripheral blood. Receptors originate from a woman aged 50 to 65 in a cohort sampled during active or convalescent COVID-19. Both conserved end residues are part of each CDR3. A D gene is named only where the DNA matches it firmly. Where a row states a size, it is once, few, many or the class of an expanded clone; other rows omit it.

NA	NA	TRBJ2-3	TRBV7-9	CASRGPGTDTQYF	TGTGCCAGCAGGGGGCCGGGCACAGATACGCAGTATTTT
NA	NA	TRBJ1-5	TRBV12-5	CASGPTAGGYSNQPQHF	TGTGCTAGTGGGCCTACGGCGGGGGGTTATAGCAATCAGCCCCAGCATTTT
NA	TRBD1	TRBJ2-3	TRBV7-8	CASSLWDSSTDTQYF	TGTGCCAGCAGCTTATGGGACAGTAGCACAGATACGCAGTATTTT
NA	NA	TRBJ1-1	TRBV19	CASSPTRGGMNTEAFF	TGTGCCAGTAGCCCTACAAGGGGAGGGATGAACACTGAAGCTTTCTTT
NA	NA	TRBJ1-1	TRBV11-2	CASSLDVSDEAFF	TGTGCCAGCAGCTTAGACGTCAGCGATGAAGCTTTCTTT
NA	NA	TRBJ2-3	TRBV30	CAWSLLVADTQYF	TGTGCCTGGAGTCTACTAGTCGCAGATACGCAGTATTTT
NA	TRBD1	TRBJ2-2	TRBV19	CASRNTGGDGELFF	TGTGCCAGTAGAAACACAGGGGGCGACGGGGAGCTGTTTTTT
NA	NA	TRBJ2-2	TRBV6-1	CASSESGGVTGELFF	TGTGCCAGCAGTGAAAGCGGAGGGGTCACCGGGGAGCTGTTTTTT
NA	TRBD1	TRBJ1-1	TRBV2	CASSADREVAEAFF	TGTGCCAGCAGTGCGGACAGGGAAGTAGCTGAAGCTTTCTTT
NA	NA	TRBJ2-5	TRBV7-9	CASSWGGFHGATQYF	TGTGCCAGCAGTTGGGGCGGCTTTCATGGGGCGACCCAGTACTTC
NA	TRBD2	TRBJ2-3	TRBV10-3	CAISTTSGGTLTDTQYF	TGTGCCATCAGCACCACTAGCGGGGGGACCCTCACAGATACGCAGTATTTT
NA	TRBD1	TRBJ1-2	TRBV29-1	CSVELEQGADGYTF	TGCAGCGTTGAACTCGAACAGGGGGCGGATGGCTACACCTTC
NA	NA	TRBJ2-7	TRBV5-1	CASSPEAGFNYEQYF	TGCGCCAGCAGCCCTGAGGCCGGGTTTAACTACGAGCAGTACTTC
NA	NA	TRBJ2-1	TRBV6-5	CATTLPTGSYNEQFF	TGTGCCACCACCCTCCCGACAGGTTCCTACAATGAGCAGTTCTTC
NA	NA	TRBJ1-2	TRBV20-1	CSASLGAWGYTF	TGCAGTGCTAGTTTGGGGGCATGGGGCTACACCTTC
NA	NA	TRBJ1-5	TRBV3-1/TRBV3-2	CASSQGASQPQHF	TGTGCCAGCAGCCAGGGGGCGAGTCAGCCCCAGCATTTT
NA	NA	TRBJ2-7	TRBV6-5	CASSYQQGTYEQYF	TGTGCCAGCAGTTACCAACAGGGAACCTACGAGCAGTACTTC
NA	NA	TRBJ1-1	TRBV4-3	CASSQDTRGGYTEAFF	TGCGCCAGCAGCCAAGACACTAGGGGGGGGTACACTGAAGCTTTCTTT
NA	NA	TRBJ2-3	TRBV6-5	CASTSQGTDTQYF	TGTGCCAGCACTTCACAGGGCACAGATACGCAGTATTTT
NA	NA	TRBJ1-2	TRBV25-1	CASSDTGANYGYTF	TGTGCCAGCAGTGATACAGGAGCTAACTATGGCTACACCTTC
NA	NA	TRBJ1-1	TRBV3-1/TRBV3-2	CASSLEGVAEAFF	TGTGCCAGCAGCTTAGAGGGGGTAGCTGAAGCTTTCTTT
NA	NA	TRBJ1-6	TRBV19	CASRTTTSNNSPLHF	TGTGCCAGTAGAACCACGACATCTAATAATTCACCCCTCCACTTT
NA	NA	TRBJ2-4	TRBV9	CASSERGGVSDGAAKNIQYF	TGTGCCAGCAGCGAGAGAGGGGGGGTTTCTGATGGGGCAGCCAAAAACATTCAGTACTTC
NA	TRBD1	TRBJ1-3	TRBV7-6	CASSLGTGRRYSGNTIYF	TGTGCCAGCAGCTTAGGGACAGGGAGGCGCTACTCTGGAAACACCATATATTTT
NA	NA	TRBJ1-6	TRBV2	CASRGANYNSPLHF	TGTGCCAGCAGAGGGGCCAACTATAATTCACCCCTCCACTTT
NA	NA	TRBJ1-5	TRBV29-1	CSVDQVSGPHHRQPQHF	TGCAGCGTTGATCAGGTGTCAGGCCCCCACCACAGGCAGCCCCAGCATTTT
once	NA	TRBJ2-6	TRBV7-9	CASSLGRRSGANVLTF	TGTGCCAGCAGCTTAGGCCGTAGGAGTGGGGCCAACGTCCTGACTTTC
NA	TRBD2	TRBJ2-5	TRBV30	CAWSGGTSGVGTQYF	TGTGCCTGGAGTGGGGGGACTAGCGGGGTTGGGACCCAGTACTTC
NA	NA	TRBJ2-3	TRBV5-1	CASSQRNPTDTQYF	TGCGCCAGCAGCCAGCGGAATCCCACAGATACGCAGTATTTT
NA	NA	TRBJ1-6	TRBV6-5	CASSIQEGNSPLHF	TGTGCCAGCAGTATCCAGGAGGGTAATTCACCCCTCCACTTT
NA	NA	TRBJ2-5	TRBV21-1	CASSPAGLAGETQYF	TGTGCCAGCAGCCCCGCGGGACTAGCGGGGGAGACCCAGTACTTC
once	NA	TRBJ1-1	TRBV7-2	CASSVTGFVNTEAFF	TGTGCCAGCAGCGTAACAGGGTTTGTGAACACTGAAGCTTTCTTT
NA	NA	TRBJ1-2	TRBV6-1	CASSERGAAYGYTF	TGTGCCAGCAGTGAACGGGGGGCGGCCTATGGCTACACCTTC
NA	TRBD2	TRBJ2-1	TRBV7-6	CASSLDSSGASYNEQFF	TGTGCCAGCAGCTTAGATTCCAGCGGGGCCTCCTACAATGAGCAGTTCTTC
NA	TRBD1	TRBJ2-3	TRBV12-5	CASGPDRQGPAVTQYF	TGTGCTAGTGGTCCGGATCGACAGGGACCGGCCGTTACGCAGTATTTT
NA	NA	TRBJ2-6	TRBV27	CASSGGTGSGANVLTF	TGTGCCAGCAGTGGGGGAACAGGGTCTGGGGCCAACGTCCTGACTTTC
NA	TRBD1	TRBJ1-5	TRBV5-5	CASTPDRGGNQPQHF	TGTGCCAGCACCCCGGACAGGGGGGGCAATCAGCCCCAGCATTTT
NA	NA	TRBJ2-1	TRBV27	CASSLQGLEQFF	TGTGCCAGCAGTTTACAGGGCCTCGAGCAGTTCTTC
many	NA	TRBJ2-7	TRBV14	CASSQDWRQERIYEQYF	TGTGCCAGCAGCCAAGACTGGAGACAGGAGCGGATCTACGAGCAGTACTTC
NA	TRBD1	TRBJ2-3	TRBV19	CASSEGTGVTYTQYF	TGTGCCAGTAGTGAGGGGACAGGGGTAACTTATACGCAGTATTTT
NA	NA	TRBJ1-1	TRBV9	CASSVGGLTEAFF	TGTGCCAGCAGCGTCGGGGGGCTTACTGAAGCTTTCTTT
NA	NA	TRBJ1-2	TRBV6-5	CASERANYGYTF	TGTGCCAGCGAAAGAGCTAACTATGGCTACACCTTC
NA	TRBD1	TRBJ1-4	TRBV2	CASSEAGQPNEKLFF	TGTGCCAGCAGTGAAGCGGGACAGCCTAATGAAAAACTGTTTTTT
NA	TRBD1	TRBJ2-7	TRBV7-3	CASSSGQGGEQYF	TGTGCCAGCAGCTCGGGACAGGGTGGCGAGCAGTACTTC
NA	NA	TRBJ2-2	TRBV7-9	CASSLTWSLDTGELFF	TGTGCCAGCAGCTTAACCTGGAGTCTTGACACCGGGGAGCTGTTTTTT
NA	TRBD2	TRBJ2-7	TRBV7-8	CASSRQGRGGSYEQYF	TGTGCCAGCAGCCGTCAAGGGCGGGGGGGCTCCTACGAGCAGTACTTC
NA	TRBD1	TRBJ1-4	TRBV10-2	CASKMSGGEKLFF	TGCGCCAGCAAGATGTCAGGGGGCGAAAAACTGTTTTTT
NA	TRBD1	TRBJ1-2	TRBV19	CASSHDRGYGYTF	TGTGCCAGTAGTCATGACAGGGGCTATGGCTACACCTTC
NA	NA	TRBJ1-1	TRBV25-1	CASSLAGAGTEAFF	TGTGCCAGCAGTTTGGCGGGCGCGGGGACTGAAGCTTTCTTT
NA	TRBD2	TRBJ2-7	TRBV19	CASSWTSGEYEQYF	TGTGCCAGTAGTTGGACTAGCGGGGAATACGAGCAGTACTTC
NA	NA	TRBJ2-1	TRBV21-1	CASSNLLAGVEQFF	TGTGCCAGCAGCAATTTATTAGCGGGGGTGGAGCAGTTCTTC
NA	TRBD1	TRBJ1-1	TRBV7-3	CASSLNWEQGVMNTEAFF	TGTGCCAGCAGCTTAAATTGGGAACAGGGGGTAATGAACACTGAAGCTTTCTTT
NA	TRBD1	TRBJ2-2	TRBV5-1	CASSDRTGRTGELFF	TGCGCCAGCAGCGACCGGACAGGAAGGACCGGGGAGCTGTTTTTT
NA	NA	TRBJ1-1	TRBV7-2	CASSSGSRAVWAFF	TGTGCCAGCAGCTCCGGGTCACGCGCCGTGTGGGCTTTCTTT
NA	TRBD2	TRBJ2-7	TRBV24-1	CATSGGGYEQYF	TGTGCCACCAGTGGGGGGGGCTACGAGCAGTACTTC
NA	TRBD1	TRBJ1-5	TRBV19	CASSVQGDQPQHF	TGTGCCAGTAGTGTACAGGGGGATCAGCCCCAGCATTTT
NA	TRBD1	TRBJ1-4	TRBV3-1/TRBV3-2	CASSPDRDNEKLFF	TGTGCCAGCAGCCCAGACAGGGATAATGAAAAACTGTTTTTT
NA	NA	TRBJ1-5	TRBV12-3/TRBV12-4	CASGRLSNQPQHF	TGTGCCAGCGGCAGGTTAAGCAATCAGCCCCAGCATTTT
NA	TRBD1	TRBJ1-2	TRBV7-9	CASSLLVSGGGYGYTF	TGTGCCAGCAGCTTATTGGTCTCAGGGGGAGGCTATGGCTACACCTTC
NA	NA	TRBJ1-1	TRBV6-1	CASSDRVNTEAFF	TGTGCCAGCAGTGACAGGGTGAACACTGAAGCTTTCTTT